The following is a T cell receptor beta chain sequence with its context. At least ten counts were recorded for this clonotype. It lacks a known antigen. No base qualities exist here, and no much larger clone lies one base off it. Libraries were constructed by RT-PCR. Sequencing took place on an Illumina HiSeq 2500. TCRdb itself trimmed the public reads at Q25 with fastp, ran MiXCR and retained productive beta chains. Merged by CDR3 protein, the rows form single entries marked with the most common genes and DNA. Here the sample has about 160,000 distinct CDR3 sequences; roughly a tenth occur a single time. The ten largest clones add up to about an eighth of the sample. The time point label for this specimen denotes: approximately 45 days after influenza vaccine administration. These data are taken from a study of response to subunit inactivated influenza vaccine (dated by TCRdb to the late 2010s). For the wider study: Deep quantitative profiling of the T cell receptor repertoire was used in the study to follow responses to a trivalent subunit inactivated influenza vaccine.

Paper-wide results and their limitations: According to the authors, only a limited number of new T cells may be recruited by each seasonal influenza vaccination.

This receptor was identified in a man in his forties or fifties who received an inactivated influenza vaccine. Donor details come from another sample of the same person, matched by shared clones. This specimen was non-naive T cells sorted from PBMCs, taken more than 35 days after vaccination. What this sample's cell subset or site label stands for: memory T cell fraction.

The DNA sequence reads TGCGCCAGCAGCGCGCAGGACCCGAATAATTCACCCCTCCACTTT. The encoded protein is CASSAQDPNNSPLHF. The chain is encoded by TRBV5-1 joined to TRBJ1-6; a confident D gene designation cannot be given. The trim is 4 bases for V and 5 bases for J, with a gap of 13 bases between the germline ends. From the cysteine up to the phenylalanine, the CDR3 has a length of 15 residues. The kept DNA is CDR3 alone, 45 bases in frame from the first base. Reading the germline V gene gives CDR1 SGHRS and CDR2 YFSETQ. The reference TRBV5-1 and TRBJ1-6 proteins fill in what lies around the CDR3, so the full variable domain reads KAGVTQTPRYLIKTRGQQVTLSCSPISGHRSVSWYQQTPGQGLQFLFEYFSETQRNKGNFPGRFSGRQFSNSRSEMNVSTLELGDSALYLCASSAQDPNNSPLHFGNGTRLTVT.